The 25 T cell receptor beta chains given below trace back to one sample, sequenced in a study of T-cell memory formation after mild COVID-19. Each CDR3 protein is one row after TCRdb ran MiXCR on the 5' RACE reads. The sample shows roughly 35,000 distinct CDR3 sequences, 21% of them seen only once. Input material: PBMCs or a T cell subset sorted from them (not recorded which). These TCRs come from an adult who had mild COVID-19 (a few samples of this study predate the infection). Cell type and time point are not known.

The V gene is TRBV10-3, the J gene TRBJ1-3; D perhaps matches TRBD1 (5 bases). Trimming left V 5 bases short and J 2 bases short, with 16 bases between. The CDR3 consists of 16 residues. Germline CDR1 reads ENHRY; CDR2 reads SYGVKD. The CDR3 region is CAISPDTLLTGNTIYF. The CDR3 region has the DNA TGTGCCATCAGTCCGGACACACTCCTCACTGGAAACACCATATATTTT.

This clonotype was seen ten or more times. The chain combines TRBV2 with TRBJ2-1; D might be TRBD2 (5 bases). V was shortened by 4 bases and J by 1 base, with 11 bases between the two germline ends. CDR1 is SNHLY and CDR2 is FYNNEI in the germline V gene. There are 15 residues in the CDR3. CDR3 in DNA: TGTGCCAGCAGTGTTATGAGCGGATCCTACAATGAGCAGTTCTTC. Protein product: CASSVMSGSYNEQFF.

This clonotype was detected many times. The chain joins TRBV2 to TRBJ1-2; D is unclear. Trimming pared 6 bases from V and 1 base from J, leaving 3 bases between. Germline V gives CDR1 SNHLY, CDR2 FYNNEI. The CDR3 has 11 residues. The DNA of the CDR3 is TGTGCCAGCAGCCTTAACTATGGCTACACCTTC. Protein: CASSLNYGYTF.

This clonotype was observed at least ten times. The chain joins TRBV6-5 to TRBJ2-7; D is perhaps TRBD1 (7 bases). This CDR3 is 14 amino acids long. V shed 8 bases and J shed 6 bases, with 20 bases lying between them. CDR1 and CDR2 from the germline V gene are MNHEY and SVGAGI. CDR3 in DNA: TGTGCCAGCGGTACGGAGGGGGCGCTGGGCGAGCAGTACTTC. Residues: CASGTEGALGEQYF.

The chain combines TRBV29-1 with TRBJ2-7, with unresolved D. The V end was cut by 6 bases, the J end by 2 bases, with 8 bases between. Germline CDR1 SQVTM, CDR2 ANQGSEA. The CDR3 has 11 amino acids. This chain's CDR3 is CSVGNTYEQYF. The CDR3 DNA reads TGCAGCGTGGGGAACACCTACGAGCAGTACTTC.

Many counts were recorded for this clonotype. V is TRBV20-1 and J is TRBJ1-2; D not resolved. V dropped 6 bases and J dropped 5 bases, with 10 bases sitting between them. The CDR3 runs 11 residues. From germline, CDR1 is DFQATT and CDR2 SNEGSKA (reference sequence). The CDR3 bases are TGCAGTGCCGAGTATGGGTATGGCTACACCTTC. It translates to CSAEYGYGYTF.

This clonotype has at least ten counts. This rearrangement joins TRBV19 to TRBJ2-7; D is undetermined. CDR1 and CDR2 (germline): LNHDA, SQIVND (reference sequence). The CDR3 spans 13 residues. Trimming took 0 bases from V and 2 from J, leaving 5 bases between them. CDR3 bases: TGTGCCAGTAGTATAGATTTGGCCTACGAGCAGTACTTC. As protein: CASSIDLAYEQYF.

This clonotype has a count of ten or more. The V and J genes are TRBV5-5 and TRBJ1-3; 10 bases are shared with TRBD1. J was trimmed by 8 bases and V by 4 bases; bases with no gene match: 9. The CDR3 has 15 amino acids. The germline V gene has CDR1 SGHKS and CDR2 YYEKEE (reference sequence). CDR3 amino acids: CASSATGTGADTIYF. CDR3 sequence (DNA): TGTGCCAGCAGCGCAACCGGGACAGGGGCGGACACCATATATTTT.

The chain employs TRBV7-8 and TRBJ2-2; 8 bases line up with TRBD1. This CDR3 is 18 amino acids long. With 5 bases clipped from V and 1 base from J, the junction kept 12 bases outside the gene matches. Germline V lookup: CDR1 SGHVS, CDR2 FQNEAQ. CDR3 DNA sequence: TGTGCCAGCAGCCCCCTGCATTCTGGACAGGGGAACACCGGGGAGCTGTTTTTT. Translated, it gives CASSPLHSGQGNTGELFF.

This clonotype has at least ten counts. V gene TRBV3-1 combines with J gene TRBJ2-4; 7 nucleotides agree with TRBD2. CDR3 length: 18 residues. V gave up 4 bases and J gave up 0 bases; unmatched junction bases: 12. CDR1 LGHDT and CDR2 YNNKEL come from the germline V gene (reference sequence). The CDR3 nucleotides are TGTGCCAGCAGCCCCGGCGTGTGGGGGGGGGTAGCCAAAAACATTCAGTACTTC. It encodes CASSPGVWGGVAKNIQYF.

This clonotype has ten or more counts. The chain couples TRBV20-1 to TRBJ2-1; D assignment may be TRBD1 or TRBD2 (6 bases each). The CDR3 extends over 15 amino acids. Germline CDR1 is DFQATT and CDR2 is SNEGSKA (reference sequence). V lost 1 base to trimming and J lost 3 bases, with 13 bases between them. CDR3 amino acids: CSARGVGGNYNEQFF. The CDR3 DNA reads TGCAGTGCTAGAGGTGTAGGGGGGAACTACAATGAGCAGTTCTTC.

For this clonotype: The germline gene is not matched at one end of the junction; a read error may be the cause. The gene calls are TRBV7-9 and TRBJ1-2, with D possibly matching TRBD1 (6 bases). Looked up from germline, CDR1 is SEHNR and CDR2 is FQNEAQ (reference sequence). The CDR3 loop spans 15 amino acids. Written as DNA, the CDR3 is TGTGCCAGCAGTTTAGGTGGGACAAGAGGGTATGGCTACACCTTC. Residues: CASSLGGTRGYGYTF.

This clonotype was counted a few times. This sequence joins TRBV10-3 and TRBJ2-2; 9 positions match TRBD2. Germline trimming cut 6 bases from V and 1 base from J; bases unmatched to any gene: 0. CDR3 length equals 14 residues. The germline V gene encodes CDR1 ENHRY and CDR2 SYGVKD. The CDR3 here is CAIRTSGNTGELFF. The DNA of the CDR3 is TGTGCCATCAGGACTAGCGGGAACACCGGGGAGCTGTTTTTT.

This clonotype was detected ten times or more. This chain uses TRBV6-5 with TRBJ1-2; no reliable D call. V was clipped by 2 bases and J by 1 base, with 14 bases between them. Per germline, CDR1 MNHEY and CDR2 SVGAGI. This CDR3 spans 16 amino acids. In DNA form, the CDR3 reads TGTGCCAGCAGTTACAAGGGATACAACTTTAACTATGGCTACACCTTC. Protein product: CASSYKGYNFNYGYTF.

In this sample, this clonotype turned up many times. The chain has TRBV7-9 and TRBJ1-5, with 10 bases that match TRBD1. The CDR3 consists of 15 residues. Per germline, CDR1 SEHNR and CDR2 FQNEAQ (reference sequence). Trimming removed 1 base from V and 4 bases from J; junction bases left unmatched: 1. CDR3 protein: CASSLVGQGNQPQHF. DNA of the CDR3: TGTGCCAGCAGCTTAGTGGGACAGGGGAATCAGCCCCAGCATTTT.

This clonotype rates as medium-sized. The CDR3 region has the DNA TGTGCCAGCAGCTTAGTACAGGGCGGCCCGGCCAATGAGCAGTTCTTC. It codes for CASSLVQGGPANEQFF. The chain uses TRBV7-9 and TRBJ2-1; possible D gene TRBD1, 6 bases. Germline V CDR1 and CDR2: SEHNR, FQNEAQ (reference sequence). V lost 1 base and J lost 6, with 16 bases in between. CDR3 length: 16 residues.

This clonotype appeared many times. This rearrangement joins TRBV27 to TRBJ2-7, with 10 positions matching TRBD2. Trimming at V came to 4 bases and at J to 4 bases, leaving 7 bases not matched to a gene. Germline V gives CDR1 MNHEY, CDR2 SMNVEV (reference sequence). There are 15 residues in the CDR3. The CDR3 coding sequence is TGTGCCAGCAGTTCCACCGGGACTAGCGTGTACGAGCAGTACTTC. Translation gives CASSSTGTSVYEQYF.

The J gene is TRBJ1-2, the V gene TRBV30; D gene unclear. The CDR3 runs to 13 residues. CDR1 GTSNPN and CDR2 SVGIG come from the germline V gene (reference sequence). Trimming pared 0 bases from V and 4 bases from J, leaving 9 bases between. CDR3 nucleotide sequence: TGTGCCTGGAGTGTATCCGGGTCCTATGGCTACACCTTC. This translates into CAWSVSGSYGYTF.

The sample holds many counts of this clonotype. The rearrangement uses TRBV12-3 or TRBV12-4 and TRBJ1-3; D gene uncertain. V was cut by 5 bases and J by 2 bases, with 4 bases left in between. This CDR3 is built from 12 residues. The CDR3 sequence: CASSPPGNTIYF. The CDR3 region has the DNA TGTGCCAGCAGTCCCCCTGGAAACACCATATATTTT.

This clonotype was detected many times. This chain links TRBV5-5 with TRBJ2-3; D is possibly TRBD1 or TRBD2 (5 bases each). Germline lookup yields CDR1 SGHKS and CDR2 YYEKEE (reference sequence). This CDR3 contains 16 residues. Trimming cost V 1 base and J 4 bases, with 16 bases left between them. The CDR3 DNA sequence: TGTGCCAGCAGCTTGCTGCCAGGGAGTAGGTCAGATACGCAGTATTTT. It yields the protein CASSLLPGSRSDTQYF.

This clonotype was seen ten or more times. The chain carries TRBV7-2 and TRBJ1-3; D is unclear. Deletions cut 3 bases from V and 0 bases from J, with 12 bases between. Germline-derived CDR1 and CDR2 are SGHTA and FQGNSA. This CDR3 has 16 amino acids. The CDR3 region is CASSLDGGFSGNTIYF. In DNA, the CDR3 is TGTGCCAGCAGCTTGGACGGAGGGTTCTCTGGAAACACCATATATTTT.

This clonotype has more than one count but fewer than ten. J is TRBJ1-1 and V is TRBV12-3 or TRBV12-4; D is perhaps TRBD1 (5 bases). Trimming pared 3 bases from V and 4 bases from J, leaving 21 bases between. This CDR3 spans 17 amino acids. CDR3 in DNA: TGTGCCAGCAGTTTGGGCGGGGGTGGCAGGGTGCCCACTGAAGCTTTCTTT. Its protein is CASSLGGGGRVPTEAFF.

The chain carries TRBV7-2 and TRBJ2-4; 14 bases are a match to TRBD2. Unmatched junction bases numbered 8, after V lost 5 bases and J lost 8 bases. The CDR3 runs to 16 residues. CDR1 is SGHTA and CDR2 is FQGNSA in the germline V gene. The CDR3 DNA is TGTGCCAGCAGCACGCGACTAGCGGGGGGGATGGACATTCAGTACTTC. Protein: CASSTRLAGGMDIQYF.

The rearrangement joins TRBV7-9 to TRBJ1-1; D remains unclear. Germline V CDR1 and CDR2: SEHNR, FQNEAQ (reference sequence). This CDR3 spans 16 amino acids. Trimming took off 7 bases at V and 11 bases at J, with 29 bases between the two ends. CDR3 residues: CASTIPLYGETYKAFF. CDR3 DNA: TGTGCCAGCACCATTCCACTATATGGGGAAACGTACAAGGCTTTCTTT.

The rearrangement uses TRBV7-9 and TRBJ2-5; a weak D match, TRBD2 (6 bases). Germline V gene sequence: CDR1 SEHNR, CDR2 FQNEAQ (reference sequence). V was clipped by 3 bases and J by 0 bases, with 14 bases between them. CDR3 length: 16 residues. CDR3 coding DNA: TGTGCCAGCAGCTTGTCGGTCCGGGACTACCAAGAGACCCAGTACTTC. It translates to CASSLSVRDYQETQYF.